A selection of T cell receptor beta chains follows, all from one sample in a study of post-analysis software for immune sequencing data. TCRdb reanalysed the PCR reads using MiXCR and keeps one entry per CDR3 protein. The sample records hundreds of thousands of distinct CDR3 sequences, 30% being singletons. Sample: blood. Receptor source: a girl between 10 and 17 years old with multiple sclerosis. Both conserved end residues are part of each CDR3. A D gene is named only where the DNA matches it firmly. Not all rows give a size; the values are once, few, many and, for expanded clones, a class.

J gene	V gene	clone size	D gene	CDR3 DNA	CDR3 protein
TRBJ2-3	TRBV10-3	few	TRBD1	TGTGCCATCAGTGAGTCCGGGGACAGACGTTATACGCAGTATTTT	CAISESGDRRYTQYF
TRBJ1-5	TRBV12-5	-	-	TGTGCTAGTGGCGAAGGCCCCGGGGTCGATCAGCCCCAGCATTTT	CASGEGPGVDQPQHF
TRBJ1-1	TRBV20-1	-	-	TGCAGTGCTAGAGACCCCCGAGGGTCAGGGGCTTTGAACACTGAAGCTTTCTTT	CSARDPRGSGALNTEAFF
TRBJ1-4	TRBV29-1	few	TRBD1	TGCAGCGTTGCACAGGGGGCTAATGAAAAACTGTTTTTT	CSVAQGANEKLFF
TRBJ2-7	TRBV20-1	-	TRBD2	TGCAGTGCTAGGACGGGACTAGCGGAAAACTACGAGCAGTACTTC	CSARTGLAENYEQYF
TRBJ2-5	TRBV21-1	-	-	TGTGCCAGCTGTCCGACTAGCGGGTGTATGAAGACCCAGTACTTC	CASCPTSGCMKTQYF
TRBJ2-5	TRBV7-2	few	-	TGTGCCAGCAGCTCAGACGGGACCCTCCAGGAGACCCAGTACTTC	CASSSDGTLQETQYF
TRBJ2-7	TRBV6-6	many	TRBD2	TGTGCCAGCAGTTTCCGGGGGGGCGGGAGTGCCTACGAGCAGTACTTC	CASSFRGGGSAYEQYF
TRBJ1-2	TRBV4-1	few	-	TGCGCCAGCAGCCAGGGGAAGACAGGAAACTATGGCTACACCTTC	CASSQGKTGNYGYTF
TRBJ1-1	TRBV29-1	-	TRBD1	TGCAGCGTTGTTGGCCAGGGGGACACTGAAGCTTTCTTT	CSVVGQGDTEAFF
TRBJ1-3	TRBV7-2	-	-	TGTGCCAGCGGGGCCAGGAGCTCTGGAAACACCATATATTTT	CASGARSSGNTIYF